This entry lists 10 T cell receptor beta chains sequenced from one sample in a study of T cells in narcolepsy (dated by TCRdb to about 2018). Preparation of the library involved the immunoSEQ multiplex PCR assay. Here the immuneACCESS table is served through TCRdb, limited to in-frame sequences with V and J called. Missing clones are a known gap in these copies; in checked studies unresolved V genes cover under half, and the rest lacks a known reason. For this sample the table gives about 32,000 clones, of which about four fifths were detected only once. Under 1.2% of the sample comes from the top ten. Sequencing was done on a sample of CD45RA- memory CD4+ T cells from PBMCs. Reading the label with the study, this specimen's cell subset or site is: memory T cells sorted ex vivo from peripheral blood. The receptors were sampled from a human donor with narcolepsy.

V and J are TRBV30 and TRBJ2-1; TRBD2 is a possible D gene (5 bases). The CDR3 covers 15 residues. Germline-derived CDR1 and CDR2 are GTSNPN and SVGIG (reference sequence). Trimming left V 7 bases short and J 0 bases short, with 16 bases between. The CDR3 loop is CASNPSGSSYNEQFF. The CDR3 region has the DNA TGTGCCTCCAACCCCAGCGGATCCTCCTACAATGAGCAGTTCTTC.

V is TRBV2 and J is TRBJ2-5; the match to TRBD1 covers 9 bases. The J segment lost 3 bases and the V segment lost 6 bases, leaving 5 bases of the junction unmatched. The CDR3 runs 14 residues. Germline lookup yields CDR1 SNHLY and CDR2 FYNNEI. The CDR3 protein is CASRAGTGKETQYF. The CDR3 nucleotides are TGTGCCAGCAGGGCCGGGACAGGGAAAGAGACCCAGTACTTC.

The rearrangement joins TRBV5-1 to TRBJ2-2, with 9 bases fitting TRBD1. Germline V gives CDR1 SGHRS, CDR2 YFSETQ. This CDR3 has 14 amino acids. Germline trimming cut 5 bases from V and 7 bases from J; bases unmatched to any gene: 6. The CDR3 sequence: CASRRDRVIGELFF. Written as DNA, the CDR3 is TGCGCCAGCAGGCGGGACAGGGTGATCGGGGAGCTGTTTTTT.

The J gene is TRBJ1-3, the V gene TRBV11-2; no reliable D call. The germline gives CDR1 SGHAT, CDR2 FQNNGV. Trimming pared 4 bases from V and 0 bases from J, leaving 13 bases between. The CDR3 has 16 residues. The DNA for the CDR3 is TGTGCCAGCAGCTCCGTCCGGGCCTTCTCTGGAAACACCATATATTTT. Its translation: CASSSVRAFSGNTIYF.

This chain uses TRBV10-2 with TRBJ2-7; 7 positions agree with TRBD2. V lost 8 bases, J lost 6 bases, and 10 bases stayed unmatched. The V gene's germline CDR1 is WSHSY and CDR2 SAAADI. CDR3 length: 13 residues. CDR3 protein: CASGSGTNGEQYF. CDR3 DNA sequence: TGCGCCAGCGGTTCCGGGACTAACGGCGAGCAGTACTTC.

The rearrangement uses TRBV7-9 and TRBJ2-7; D may be TRBD2 (5 bases). CDR1 and CDR2 (germline): SEHNR, FQNEAQ (reference sequence). The CDR3 length is 14 residues. Trimming removed 3 bases from V and 7 bases from J, with 16 bases in between. The CDR3 loop reads CASSLASGVWEQYF. The CDR3 bases are TGTGCCAGCAGCTTGGCGTCCGGGGTTTGGGAGCAGTACTTC.

This clone has just one count. This chain joins TRBV14 and TRBJ2-3; D unresolved. V was cut by 3 bases and J by 6 bases, with 10 bases left in between. Germline CDR1 reads SGHDN; CDR2 reads FVKESK. The CDR3 is made up of 13 amino acids. The CDR3 nucleotides read TGTGCCAGCAGCCACCCGTTCGGCGATACGCAGTATTTT. It encodes CASSHPFGDTQYF. Based on the CDR3 plus reference TRBV14 and TRBJ2-3, the full variable domain is EAGVTQFPSHSVIEKGQTVTLRCDPISGHDNLYWYRRVMGKEIKFLLHFVKESKQDESGMPNNRFLAERTGGTYSTLKVQPAELEDSGVYFCASSHPFGDTQYFGPGTRLTVL.

The chain carries TRBV9 and TRBJ2-2; no firm D call. Trimming removed 4 bases at V and 7 bases at J, with 14 bases between. This CDR3 contains 14 residues. Germline V lookup: CDR1 SGDLS, CDR2 YYNGEE. The CDR3 DNA reads as TGTGCCAGCAGCCCCCTTGCGGCGGACGGGGAGCTGTTTTTT. It encodes CASSPLAADGELFF.

This chain joins TRBV9 and TRBJ2-2; D tentatively reads TRBD1 or TRBD2 (6 bases each). V was pared by 2 bases and J by 4 bases, with 15 bases between. This CDR3 has 16 residues. Germline V gene data show CDR1 as SGDLS and CDR2 as YYNGEE. CDR3: CASSVSTGGSTGELFF. CDR3 nucleotides: TGTGCCAGCAGCGTTAGTACCGGGGGCAGCACCGGGGAGCTGTTTTTT.

In this sample, this clone is medium-sized. This rearrangement joins TRBV6-5 to TRBJ1-1, with D tentatively TRBD1 (5 bases). CDR1 and CDR2 from the germline V gene are MNHEY and SVGAGI. Trimming took 5 bases from V and 7 from J, leaving 17 bases between them. The CDR3 is made up of 14 amino acids. The chain's CDR3 is CASSAPAGGGEAFF. The DNA of the CDR3 is TGTGCCAGCAGTGCGCCCGCGGGTGGGGGTGAAGCTTTCTTT.